These 8 T cell receptor beta chains came from one sample sequenced in a study of persistence of HIV-infected CD4 T cells. Antigen specificity for these receptors is unknown. This nonspecific control used anti-CD3/anti-CD28 bead stimulation of CD4+ T cells. Sorting selected CD4+ T cells upregulating both CD40 ligand and CD69. This was the immunoSEQ version 4 assay in survey mode. Method: immunoSEQ multiplex PCR; TCRdb's copy keeps in-frame clones and lacks some. The sample carries 40,000 to 45,000 clones, just over 90% recorded once. The input for sequencing was CD4+ T cells sorted from PBMCs after approximately 19-hour stimulation, taken from a patient who received antiretroviral therapy. Receptor source: an adult man with HIV who was CMV-seropositive.

This chain uses TRBV7-2 with TRBJ1-6, with 7 positions matching TRBD1. The germline gives CDR1 SGHTA, CDR2 FQGNSA. This CDR3 is 14 amino acids long. J lost 8 bases, V lost 5 bases, and 6 bases had no gene match. CDR3 sequence: CASSPDRSDSPLHF. The CDR3 coding sequence is TGTGCCAGCAGCCCGGACAGGTCTGATTCACCCCTCCACTTT.

In this sample, this clone is medium-sized. CDR3 DNA: TGTGCCAGTAGGGCAGGGGGACAGTATAATTCACCCCTCCACTTT. This translates into CASRAGGQYNSPLHF. V and J are TRBV28 and TRBJ1-6; 7 bases are shared with TRBD1. The CDR3 spans 15 residues. Germline V gives CDR1 MDHEN, CDR2 SYDVKM. V shed 9 bases, J shed 4 bases, and the junction held 9 bases outside the gene matches.

The chain is built from TRBV30 and TRBJ1-5, with a tentative D call TRBD1 (5 bases). This CDR3 spans 13 amino acids. The V gene's germline CDR1 is GTSNPN and CDR2 SVGIG (reference sequence). V was shortened by 0 bases and J by 5 bases, with 8 bases between the two germline ends. CDR3 sequence reads: CAWSVRGDQPQHF. CDR3 sequence (DNA): TGTGCCTGGAGTGTACGAGGGGATCAGCCCCAGCATTTT. Complete variable domain (other parts from reference TRBV30 and TRBJ1-5): SQTIHQWPATLVQPVGSPLSLECTVEGTSNPNLYWYRQAAGRGLQLLFYSVGIGQISSEVPQNLSASRPQDRQFILSSKKLLLSDSGFYLCAWSVRGDQPQHFGDGTRLSIL.

The chain links TRBV11-2 to TRBJ2-3; 8 bases are a match to TRBD2. The CDR3 loop spans 15 amino acids. Germline V lookup: CDR1 SGHAT, CDR2 FQNNGV. V gave up 6 bases and J gave up 2 bases; unmatched junction bases: 7. The CDR3 sequence: CASSLSGGPTDTQYF. CDR3 nucleotide sequence: TGTGCCAGCAGTTTAAGCGGGGGCCCCACAGATACGCAGTATTTT.

The rearrangement links TRBV6-5 to TRBJ2-4; no firm D call. Trimming removed 2 bases from V and 9 bases from J, with 8 bases in between. From germline, CDR1 is MNHEY and CDR2 SVGAGI. This CDR3 is built from 12 residues. This CDR3 is CASSYPTGIQYF. The DNA of the CDR3 is TGTGCCAGCAGTTACCCGACTGGCATTCAGTACTTC.

This chain joins TRBV15 and TRBJ1-5; 7 positions match TRBD1. This CDR3 region has 16 residues. V shed 5 bases, J shed 0 bases, and the junction held 7 bases outside the gene matches. The germline gives CDR1 LNHNV, CDR2 YYDKDF (reference sequence). As DNA, the CDR3 is TGTGCCACCAGCCCCGAGGGGGCGCGTAGCAATCAGCCCCAGCATTTT. Translating it yields CATSPEGARSNQPQHF. The entire variable domain, with the rest obtained from reference TRBV15 and TRBJ1-5, is as follows: DAMVIQNPRYQVTQFGKPVTLSCSQTLNHNVMYWYQQKSSQAPKLLFHYYDKDFNNEADTPDNFQSRRPNTSFCFLDIRSPGLGDTAMYLCATSPEGARSNQPQHFGDGTRLSIL.

The rearrangement joins TRBV3-1 (or the pseudogene TRBV3-2) to TRBJ2-7; D remains unclear. The CDR3 is 15 residues long. V lost 0 bases and J lost 5, with 14 bases in between. Germline assignment: CDR1 LGHDT and CDR2 YNNKEL (reference sequence). The DNA of the CDR3 is TGTGCCAGCAGCCAAGATTGGCAGGTTCGCGACGAGCAGTACTTC. Translation gives CASSQDWQVRDEQYF.

V is TRBV30 and J is TRBJ1-2; maybe TRBD1 (5 bases). V was clipped by 6 bases and J by 3 bases, with 14 bases between them. CDR1 and CDR2 (germline): GTSNPN, SVGIG (reference sequence). The CDR3 is 13 residues long. Here the CDR3 DNA reads TGTGCCTGTACGGGGGGGGTTGACTATGGCTACACCTTC. Encoded protein: CACTGGVDYGYTF.